This is a list of T cell receptor beta chains from one sample in a study of monozygotic twins with cystic fibrosis. TCRdb's copy holds only in-frame clones and misses some; the assay was immunoSEQ multiplex PCR. Of 11,000 to 15,000 clones listed, roughly 98% are singletons. The sample was blood. The receptors originated from a girl aged 2-10 years with cystic fibrosis. CDR3s include the opening cysteine and the closing phenylalanine or tryptophan. Each record gives: J gene, CDR3 length, D gene, clone size, V gene, CDR3 DNA, CDR3 protein. The D gene is left open where the match is weak. Only some rows state a clone size, as once, few, many or a class for expanded clones.

TRBJ2-7	12	NA	NA	TRBV28	TGTGCCAGCAGTTTGCGGGGATACGAGCAGTACTTC	CASSLRGYEQYF
TRBJ1-1	13	NA	once	TRBV4-1	TGCGCCAGCAGGCATGCAGGGAACACTGAAGCTTTCTTT	CASRHAGNTEAFF
TRBJ1-2	15	TRBD1	NA	TRBV19	TGTGCCAGTAGTAGTCCCGGGACAGGGGAATACGGCTACACCTTC	CASSSPGTGEYGYTF
TRBJ1-1	15	NA	NA	TRBV19	TGTGCCAGTAGTACCACTGGGGCAGGGAGGACTGAAGCTTTCTTT	CASSTTGAGRTEAFF
TRBJ2-7	16	TRBD2	NA	TRBV5-4	TGTGCCAGCAGCTTGGGGGCTAGCGGGAACTCCTACGAGCAGTACTTC	CASSLGASGNSYEQYF
TRBJ2-3	15	NA	NA	TRBV5-4	TGTGCCAGCAGCTTGAGGCGGATAGGCCCAGATACGCAGTATTTT	CASSLRRIGPDTQYF
TRBJ1-3	14	TRBD1	NA	TRBV6-1	TGTGCCAGCACTTTCGACAGGGCTGGAAACACCATATATTTT	CASTFDRAGNTIYF
TRBJ2-2	13	NA	NA	TRBV6-5	TGTGCCAGCAACCATAAGCGGACCGGGGAGCTGTTTTTT	CASNHKRTGELFF
TRBJ2-7	15	NA	NA	TRBV4-1	TGCGCCAGCAGCCAAGATAACGCAGGGACCTACGAGCAGTACTTC	CASSQDNAGTYEQYF
TRBJ2-1	16	TRBD1	NA	TRBV19	TGTGCCAGTAGTAGAACCCAGGGGGCGAGCGTCCATGAGCAGTTCTTC	CASSRTQGASVHEQFF
TRBJ2-2	11	NA	NA	TRBV28	TGTGCCAGCACGGGGACCGGGGAGCTGTTTTTT	CASTGTGELFF
TRBJ2-3	15	TRBD1	NA	TRBV5-1	TGCGCCAGCAGCTCTACAGGGGGCTGGACAGATACGCAGTATTTT	CASSSTGGWTDTQYF
TRBJ2-7	16	NA	NA	TRBV6-6	TGTGCCAGCAGTTACTCTGGGGCAGTACGGGCCTACGAGCAGTACTTC	CASSYSGAVRAYEQYF
TRBJ2-7	12	NA	once	TRBV4-2	TGTGCCAGCAGCCAAGAGCACTACGAGCAGTACTTC	CASSQEHYEQYF
TRBJ2-7	17	NA	once	TRBV12-5	TGTGCTAGTGGTTTACCCCCACAGGGCGCCGGGTGTGACGAGCAGTACTTC	CASGLPPQGAGCDEQYF
TRBJ2-7	17	TRBD2	NA	TRBV4-3	TGCGCCAGCAGCCAAGATACCCCAGCGGGAGGGAGCTACGAGCAGTACTTC	CASSQDTPAGGSYEQYF
TRBJ2-3	17	TRBD2	NA	TRBV9	TGTGCCAGCAGCGTAACGACTAGCGGGAGGGGCACAGATACGCAGTATTTT	CASSVTTSGRGTDTQYF
TRBJ2-1	15	NA	NA	TRBV5-1	TGCGCCAGCAGCTCTTACAGGAGCTCCTACAATGAGCAGTTCTTC	CASSSYRSSYNEQFF
TRBJ2-3	18	TRBD1	NA	TRBV5-1	TGCGCCAGCAGCGGACAGGACAGGGGGCCCGTTAGGAGGGATACGCAGTATTTT	CASSGQDRGPVRRDTQYF
TRBJ2-7	13	NA	NA	TRBV7-2	TGTGCCAGCAGCTTAATTAGGCGGGGTGAGCAGTACTTC	CASSLIRRGEQYF
TRBJ1-1	15	TRBD1	NA	TRBV7-2	TGTGCCAGCAGCCTTTACAGGGGGGAGAACACTGAAGCTTTCTTT	CASSLYRGENTEAFF
TRBJ2-7	14	NA	NA	TRBV14	TGTGCCAGCAGCCCTAATTCTCGCCTCTACGAGCAGTACTTC	CASSPNSRLYEQYF
TRBJ2-2	15	NA	once	TRBV27	TGTGCCAGCAGTGAAGGCATGGGGTTAACCGGGGAGCTGTTTTTT	CASSEGMGLTGELFF
TRBJ2-1	10	NA	once	TRBV29-1	TGCAGCGTTGTAGACAATGAGCAGTTCTTC	CSVVDNEQFF
TRBJ1-5	13	NA	NA	TRBV29-1	TGCAGCGTTGGGGGACACGACAATCAGCCCCAGCATTTT	CSVGGHDNQPQHF
TRBJ2-3	17	NA	once	TRBV5-4	TGTGCCAGCAGCTTACTAGGGGCGGTCCCTAGCACAGATACGCAGTATTTT	CASSLLGAVPSTDTQYF
TRBJ2-7	16	TRBD2	once	TRBV10-3	TGTGCCATCAGTATCACAGGGACTAGCGGAGACTACGAGCAGTACTTC	CAISITGTSGDYEQYF
TRBJ2-3	14	NA	NA	TRBV5-1	TGCGCCAGCAGCTTGGTCGGGGGCTCAGATACGCAGTATTTT	CASSLVGGSDTQYF
TRBJ2-7	13	TRBD2	NA	TRBV5-1	TGCGCCAGCACCCTCGGACTAGCGGGACAGCAGTACTTC	CASTLGLAGQQYF
TRBJ2-7	13	NA	NA	TRBV19	TGTGCCAGTAGATCCCCTAACTCCTACGAGCAGTACTTC	CASRSPNSYEQYF
TRBJ2-7	13	NA	NA	TRBV18	TGTGCCAGCTCACCTAGCAGCTCCTACGAGCAGTACTTC	CASSPSSSYEQYF
TRBJ2-2	16	NA	once	TRBV4-2	TGTGCCAGCAGCCAAGAAATAGCTCCTGAAGCCGGGGAGCTGTTTTTT	CASSQEIAPEAGELFF
TRBJ2-5	16	NA	NA	TRBV7-7	TGTGCTAGCAGCGCGGCGGGACCGGGGCACCAAGAGACCCAGTACTTC	CASSAAGPGHQETQYF
TRBJ1-2	14	TRBD1	NA	TRBV19	TGTGCCAGCCGGATTAGGACAGGGAACTATGGCTACACCTTC	CASRIRTGNYGYTF
TRBJ1-1	13	NA	once	TRBV29-1	TGCAGCGTTGATTCTCAGGGTCGCACTGAAGCTTTCTTT	CSVDSQGRTEAFF
TRBJ2-6	16	NA	NA	TRBV6-5	TGTGCCAGCAGTTTTTCGGGGGGCCTCGGGGCCAACGTCCTGACTTTC	CASSFSGGLGANVLTF
TRBJ2-7	14	TRBD2	NA	TRBV19	TGTGCCAGTAACAGGAGCGGGAGAAGGAACGAGCAGTACTTC	CASNRSGRRNEQYF
TRBJ2-1	14	NA	NA	TRBV7-8	TGTGCCAGCAGCTTAAGTGTCCAGTACAATGAGCAGTTCTTC	CASSLSVQYNEQFF
TRBJ1-4	14	TRBD1	NA	TRBV19	TGTGCCAGTAGTATTACAGGGGGAGTTGAAAAACTGTTTTTT	CASSITGGVEKLFF
TRBJ1-1	11	NA	once	TRBV20-1	TGCAGTGCAAACAGAAACACTGAAGCTTTCTTT	CSANRNTEAFF
TRBJ1-1	14	TRBD1	NA	TRBV6-1	TGTGCCAGCCCCCAGGGGGGGGAGAACACTGAAGCTTTCTTT	CASPQGGENTEAFF
TRBJ2-7	16	NA	NA	TRBV7-2	TGTGCCAGCAGCTTTGGCGGGGCCGGGAAAGGTTACGAGCAGTACTTC	CASSFGGAGKGYEQYF
TRBJ2-2	14	NA	NA	TRBV7-7	TGTGCTAGCAGCTTAGCCTCTAGCACCGGGGAGCTGTTTTTT	CASSLASSTGELFF